The present entry profiles one T cell receptor (beta chain) with its context. This sample stems from a study of blood T cell repertoires in COVID-19. The wider study: Researchers got acute and convalescent COVID-19 samples from the United States, Italy and Spain.

The CDR3 totals 12 residues. Deletions cut 6 bases from V and 4 bases from J, with 7 bases between. Germline loops: CDR1 MNHEY, CDR2 SVGAGI. In the source study's methods: Estimates of nucleated cell counts were drawn from the amplification of reference gene primers. Using immunoSEQ multiplex PCR, the repertoire was profiled, and TCRdb retains in-frame clones only, with some absent. That table is the source of V, J and clone size, and D and trimming were worked out from the DNA. The sample holds 130,000 to 150,000 clones, roughly three quarters seen once. The receptor's source is a middle-aged man with active or convalescent COVID-19. The gene calls are TRBV6-5 and TRBJ1-5; D is unresolved. Sequenced: peripheral blood. CDR3 in amino acids: CASSDGNQPQHF. The DNA of the CDR3 is TGTGCCAGCAGCGACGGGAATCAGCCCCAGCATTTT.